This T cell receptor beta chain came from a study of blood T cell repertoires in COVID-19. Overall study: Sites across the United States, Italy and Spain contributed samples from acute and convalescent COVID-19. PBMCs, B-cell-depleted T cells, or T cells were the source of the cDNA or gDNA that made up the material.

Methods used by the authors: From reference gene primer amplification, estimates of nucleated cell counts were derived. The repertoire was sequenced with immunoSEQ multiplex PCR; TCRdb's copy has only in-frame clones and lacks some. The DNA gave D and trimming, while V, J and clone size come from that table. Of under 100,000 clones in the sample, around 87% were seen once. V was clipped by 3 bases and J by 4 bases; unmatched bases: 3. The CDR3 runs 14 residues. Germline values: CDR1 SGHVS, CDR2 FQNEAQ. The sequence came from a human donor in a cohort sampled during active COVID-19. J is TRBJ2-7 and V is TRBV7-8, with TRBD1 identical over 10 bases. Sequenced sample: peripheral blood. The CDR3: CASSFGQGGYEQYF. CDR3 sequence (DNA): TGTGCCAGCAGCTTTGGACAGGGGGGTTACGAGCAGTACTTC. Combining the CDR3 with reference TRBV7-8 and TRBJ2-7 gives the whole variable domain GAGVSQSPRYKVAKRGQDVALRCDPISGHVSLFWYQQALGQGPEFLTYFQNEAQLDKSGLPSDRFFAERPEGSVSTLKIQRTQQEDSAVYLCASSFGQGGYEQYFGPGTRLTVT.